The source of this TCR beta chain is a study of monozygotic twins with inflammatory bowel disease. Samples each yielded cDNA through eight separate reactions. TCRdb reanalyzed the 5' RACE reads, giving one entry per CDR3 protein sequence and no DNA. This sample lists 400,000 to 500,000 distinct CDR3 sequences; its ten largest clones have about 2.3%. Study conclusions and caveats: Patients with IBD had less TCRbeta diversity (inverse Simpson) than their healthy co-twins.

Worth noting for this clonotype: Its specificity is not known.

Skipping T cell sorting, the study isolated total RNA directly from whole blood. Germline CDR1 reads DFQATT; CDR2 reads SNEGSKA (reference sequence). The CDR3 has 17 residues. The rearrangement joins TRBV20-1 to TRBJ2-7; TCRdb returns TRBD2, unconfirmable since there is no DNA. This sequence originates from a human donor with ulcerative colitis or Crohn's disease, or a healthy co-twin of an affected twin (not recorded which). The sample comprised blood. CDR3 sequence: CSARDYNVGGTFHEQYF.